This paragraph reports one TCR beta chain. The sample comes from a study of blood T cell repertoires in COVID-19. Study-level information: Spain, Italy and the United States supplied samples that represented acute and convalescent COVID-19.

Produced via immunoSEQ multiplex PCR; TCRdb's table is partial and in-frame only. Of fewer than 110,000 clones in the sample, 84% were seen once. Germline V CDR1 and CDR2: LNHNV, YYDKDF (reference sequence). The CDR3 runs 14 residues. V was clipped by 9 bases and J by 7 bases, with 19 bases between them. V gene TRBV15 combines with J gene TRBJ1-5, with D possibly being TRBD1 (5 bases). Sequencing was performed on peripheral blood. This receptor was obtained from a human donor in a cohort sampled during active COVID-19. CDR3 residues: CATSTWGEVQPQHF. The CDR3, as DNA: TGTGCCACTTCAACTTGGGGGGAGGTCCAGCCCCAGCATTTT. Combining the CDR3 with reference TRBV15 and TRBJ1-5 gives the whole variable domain DAMVIQNPRYQVTQFGKPVTLSCSQTLNHNVMYWYQQKSSQAPKLLFHYYDKDFNNEADTPDNFQSRRPNTSFCFLDIRSPGLGDTAMYLCATSTWGEVQPQHFGDGTRLSIL.